The 15 T cell receptor beta chains below all came from one sample that was sequenced in a study of blood T cell repertoires in COVID-19. Method: immunoSEQ multiplex PCR; TCRdb's copy keeps in-frame clones and lacks some. The table lists about 150,000 clones, just under 85% of them singletons. The sequenced material came from PBMCs or T cells enriched from blood (not recorded which). The origin of the receptors is a woman in her forties or fifties with acute COVID-19.

The rearrangement links TRBV7-2 to TRBJ2-1; TRBD2 matches at 8 bases. Germline-derived CDR1 and CDR2 are SGHTA and FQGNSA. The CDR3 extends over 15 amino acids. V was pared by 1 base and J by 4 bases, with 3 bases of the junction left unmatched. The CDR3 protein is CASSLERESYNEQFF. DNA of the CDR3: TGTGCCAGCAGCTTAGAGCGGGAGTCTTACAATGAGCAGTTCTTC.

V and J are TRBV25-1 and TRBJ1-5; TRBD1 might be the D (5 bases). The ends were cut back, 3 bases at V and 5 bases at J, with 11 bases in the middle. This CDR3 has 14 amino acids. CDR1 is MGHDK, CDR2 SYGVNS, per germline. The CDR3 is CASSDFREDQPQHF. Here the CDR3 DNA reads TGTGCCAGCAGTGATTTCAGGGAGGATCAGCCCCAGCATTTT.

This sequence joins TRBV5-1 and TRBJ2-5; D possibly corresponds to TRBD2 (5 bases). This CDR3 comprises 13 residues. The germline V gene has CDR1 SGHRS and CDR2 YFSETQ. Deletions cut 4 bases from V and 7 bases from J, with 14 bases between. The CDR3 sequence is CASSPGEARTQYF. CDR3 bases: TGCGCCAGCAGCCCCGGGGAAGCTAGGACCCAGTACTTC.

The V gene is TRBV29-1, the J gene TRBJ1-2, with 9 bases matching TRBD1. The CDR3 extends over 13 amino acids. CDR1 and CDR2 from the germline V gene are SQVTM and ANQGSEA. V dropped 5 bases and J dropped 2; count of bases not matched to a gene: 3. The CDR3 DNA reads TGCAGCGTTTGGACAGGGGCCAACTATGGCTACACCTTC. Translation gives CSVWTGANYGYTF.

This clone showed up just once. The chain joins TRBV10-2 to TRBJ1-2, with no clear D. In germline, CDR1 is WSHSY, CDR2 SAAADI. This CDR3 comprises 13 residues. The germline V and J ends were trimmed by 6 bases and 3 bases, with 11 bases remaining between them. The CDR3, as DNA: TGCGCCAGCAGCGAAGACGGAGACTATGGCTACACCTTC. Translated, it gives CASSEDGDYGYTF.

This clone was found a few times. The chain has TRBV6-6 and TRBJ1-5; D ambiguous. Germline CDR1 is MNHNY and CDR2 is SVGAGI (reference sequence). CDR3 length: 14 residues. Between the trimmed V and J ends, which lost 10 bases and 1 base, there was a span of 14 bases. CDR3 DNA: TGTGCCACCCGGGGATTTGGGAGCAATCAGCCCCAGCATTTT. This gives the protein CATRGFGSNQPQHF.

The V gene is TRBV12-3 or TRBV12-4, the J gene TRBJ1-1; D is unclear. The length of the CDR3 is 11 residues. V was cut by 2 bases and J by 8 bases, with 6 bases left in between. CDR3: CASSLSGEAFF. CDR3 sequence (DNA): TGTGCCAGCAGTTTATCTGGCGAAGCTTTCTTT.

V is TRBV9 and J is TRBJ1-4, with a possible D match to TRBD1 (6 bases). The V end was cut by 5 bases, the J end by 6 bases, with 11 bases between. Germline V gives CDR1 SGDLS, CDR2 YYNGEE. This CDR3 has 13 residues. DNA of the CDR3: TGTGCCAGCAGTCGGGGGGCGGATGAAAAACTGTTTTTT. Its protein product is CASSRGADEKLFF.

The gene calls are TRBV19 and TRBJ1-4; 8 bases agree with TRBD1. The CDR3 is made up of 15 amino acids. J was trimmed by 2 bases and V by 6 bases; bases with no gene match: 5. Germline CDR1 LNHDA, CDR2 SQIVND (reference sequence). The CDR3 is CASSRPGGTNEKLFF. The CDR3 DNA reads as TGTGCCAGTAGCCGGCCAGGGGGCACTAATGAAAAACTGTTTTTT.

This chain uses TRBV18 with TRBJ1-1, with TRBD1 matching 8 bases. From germline, CDR1 is KGHSH and CDR2 LQKENI. The CDR3 runs to 13 residues. The V segment lost 3 bases and the J segment 3 bases; nucleotides outside the gene matches: 0. The CDR3 loop reads CASSPGQDTEAFF. The CDR3 nucleotides read TGTGCCAGCTCACCGGGACAGGACACTGAAGCTTTCTTT.

The V and J genes are TRBV3-1 (or the pseudogene TRBV3-2) and TRBJ1-2; D not resolved. Germline CDR1 LGHDT, CDR2 YNNKEL (reference sequence). The CDR3 runs to 13 residues. Trimming took off 2 bases at V and 4 bases at J, with 8 bases between the two ends. As DNA, the CDR3 is TGTGCCAGCAGCCAATACCGGGGCTATGGCTACACCTTC. It translates to CASSQYRGYGYTF.

This clone was seen only a few times. The chain uses TRBV7-9 and TRBJ1-1, with D perhaps matching TRBD1 (6 bases). Trimming pared 5 bases from V and 4 bases from J, leaving 11 bases between. Germline V gene data show CDR1 as SEHNR and CDR2 as FQNEAQ (reference sequence). This CDR3 has 13 residues. DNA of the CDR3: TGTGCCAGCAGCCCAGGGGCGGGCACTGAAGCTTTCTTT. It is translated as CASSPGAGTEAFF.

The chain uses TRBV18 and TRBJ2-7; 9 bases are shared with TRBD1. This CDR3 has 17 amino acids. Looked up from germline, CDR1 is KGHSH and CDR2 is LQKENI. Unmatched junction bases numbered 15, after V lost 3 bases and J lost 6 bases. The CDR3 sequence is CASSPLGTGRVLSEQYF. In DNA form, the CDR3 reads TGTGCCAGCTCACCCCTCGGGACAGGGAGGGTTTTAAGCGAGCAGTACTTC.

This sequence joins TRBV20-1 and TRBJ2-1, with D perhaps TRBD1 (6 bases). In germline, CDR1 is DFQATT, CDR2 SNEGSKA (reference sequence). The CDR3 extends over 12 amino acids. V lost 3 bases and J 5 bases, leaving 8 bases between the germline ends. In DNA, the CDR3 is TGCAGTGCTAGTGCAGGGGACAATGAGCAGTTCTTC. Protein product: CSASAGDNEQFF.

The chain uses TRBV30 and TRBJ2-7, with 8 positions matching TRBD2. Germline values: CDR1 GTSNPN, CDR2 SVGIG (reference sequence). The J segment lost 9 bases and the V segment lost 0 bases, leaving 10 bases of the junction unmatched. The CDR3 loop spans 14 amino acids. CDR3 coding DNA: TGTGCCTGGAGTGTACGGGGGGGCGCAGGCCTGCAGTACTTC. It translates to CAWSVRGGAGLQYF. Variable domain in full (rest from reference TRBV30 and TRBJ2-7): SQTIHQWPATLVQPVGSPLSLECTVEGTSNPNLYWYRQAAGRGLQLLFYSVGIGQISSEVPQNLSASRPQDRQFILSSKKLLLSDSGFYLCAWSVRGGAGLQYFGPGTRLTVT.